The T cell receptor (beta chain) under discussion was sequenced for a study of blood T cell repertoires in COVID-19. Overall study: Collection of acute and convalescent COVID-19 samples took place in the United States, Italy and Spain. PBMCs, B-cell-depleted T cells, or T cells provided the cDNA or gDNA that made up the material.

As originally analysed: It was from reference gene primer amplification that nucleated cell counts were estimated. Some clones are missing from TCRdb's copy, which holds only in-frame ones; the method was immunoSEQ multiplex PCR. V, J and clone size were drawn from that table, and D and trimming were deduced from the DNA. The sample yields some 320,000 clones, 88% seen once. This clone showed up just once. The identical CDR3 is also encoded by other nucleotide sequences in the sample. Trimming shortened V by 5 bases and J by 1 base, and 8 bases separated the two germline ends. The CDR3 covers 13 residues. Germline V CDR1 and CDR2: SEHNR, FQNEAQ (reference sequence).

This clonotype was sampled from a woman in her twenties or thirties who had recovered from COVID-19. Sequencing was carried out using peripheral blood. V and J are TRBV7-9 and TRBJ1-1; D is ambiguous. The DNA of the CDR3 is TGTGCCAGCAGCCCCGGCGGGAACACTGAAGCTTTCTTT. Its translation: CASSPGGNTEAFF.